The present T cell receptor beta chain was sequenced within a study of human T cells and chemical hapten exposure. The time point is: patch test 2, 6 weeks after DPC sensitization. Sample treatment: therapeutic diphenylcyclopropenone sensitization with weekly scalp DPC. TCRdb reprocessed the RACE reads with MiXCR, giving one entry per CDR3 protein. This repertoire shows a few hundred thousand distinct CDR3 sequences, just under 6.5% found once; its top ten account for about 5.4%. The CDR3 is 16 residues long. Germline CDR1 reads MNHEY; CDR2 reads SVGAGI. V lost 0 bases, J lost 1 base, and 6 bases stayed unmatched.

This material consisted of whole blood, taken in connection with sensitization to the hapten diphenylcyclopropenone (DPC). This sequence was found in a woman under 30 with alopecia areata. Some clones in this sample may be carry-over from other donors' samples. The genes are TRBV6-5 and TRBJ2-7; TRBD1 agrees at 7 bases. CDR3 DNA: TGTGCCAGCAGTTACTCGCAGACAGGGATGTCCTACGAGCAGTACTTC. Translated: CASSYSQTGMSYEQYF.